This TCR beta chain comes out of a study of CXCR3-negative and CXCR3-positive naive CD8 T cells. Overall study results and limits: Naive cells that were CXCR3-positive had more hydrophobic TRB CDR3s (compared with CXCR3-negative naive cells).

5' RACE with UMI labels generated the TRB cDNA libraries. TCRdb reanalyzed the 5' RACE reads and collapses them to one entry per CDR3 protein, without DNA. This sample's table has approximately 3,100 distinct CDR3 sequences. Considering frequency, this clonotype is medium-sized (0.01 to 0.1%). Its matching antigen is unknown. CDR3 size: 17 residues. Germline CDR1 reads DFQATT; CDR2 reads SNEGSKA (reference sequence). This chain joins TRBV20-1 and TRBJ2-5; the TRBD2 assignment by TCRdb is unverifiable without DNA. The clonotype was recovered from a human donor in good health. Some clones in this sample may be carry-over from other donors' samples. The sample was naive CXCR3+ CD8+ T cells from blood. Indicated subset: CD45RO-CCR7+CD27+CD95- naive CD8+ T cells expressing CXCR3 (TNR3+). CDR3: CSARDPSLAGIQETQYF.